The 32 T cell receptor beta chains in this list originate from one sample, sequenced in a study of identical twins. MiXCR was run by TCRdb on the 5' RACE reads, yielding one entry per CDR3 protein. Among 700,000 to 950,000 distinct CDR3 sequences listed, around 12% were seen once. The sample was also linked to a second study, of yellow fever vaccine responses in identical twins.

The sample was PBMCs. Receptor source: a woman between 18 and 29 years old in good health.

The CDR3 sequence: CASSPQVNEQFF. CDR3 bases: TGTGCCAGCAGTCCTCAGGTGAATGAGCAGTTCTTC. V gene TRBV7-9 combines with J gene TRBJ2-1, with no clear D. V lost 6 bases to trimming and J lost 7 bases, with 10 bases between them. Germline V lookup: CDR1 SEHNR, CDR2 FQNEAQ (reference sequence). The CDR3 consists of 12 residues.

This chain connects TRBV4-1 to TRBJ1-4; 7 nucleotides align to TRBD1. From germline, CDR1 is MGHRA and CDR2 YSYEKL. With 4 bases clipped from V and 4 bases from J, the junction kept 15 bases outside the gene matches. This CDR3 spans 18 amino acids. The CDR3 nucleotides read TGCGCCAGCAGCCGAGGGGACGGACCGGGACAGCTTAATGAAAAACTGTTTTTT. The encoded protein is CASSRGDGPGQLNEKLFF.

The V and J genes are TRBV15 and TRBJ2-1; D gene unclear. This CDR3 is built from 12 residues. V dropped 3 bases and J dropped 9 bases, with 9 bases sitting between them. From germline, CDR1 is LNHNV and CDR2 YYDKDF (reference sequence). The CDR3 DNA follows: TGTGCCACCAGCAGTATAGGAGCTGAGCAGTTCTTC. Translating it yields CATSSIGAEQFF.

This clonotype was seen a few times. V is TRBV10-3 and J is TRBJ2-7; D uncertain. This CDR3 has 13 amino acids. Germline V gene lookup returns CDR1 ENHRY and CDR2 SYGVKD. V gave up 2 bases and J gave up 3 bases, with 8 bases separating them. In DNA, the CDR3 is TGTGCCATCAGTGAGCAACCCCTCTACGAGCAGTACTTC. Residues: CAISEQPLYEQYF.

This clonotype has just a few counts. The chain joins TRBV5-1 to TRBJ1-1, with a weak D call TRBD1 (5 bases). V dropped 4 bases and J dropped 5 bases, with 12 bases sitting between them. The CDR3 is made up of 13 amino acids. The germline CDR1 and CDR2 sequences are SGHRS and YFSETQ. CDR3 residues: CASSPPRGTEAFF. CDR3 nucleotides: TGCGCCAGCAGCCCACCCCGGGGGACTGAAGCTTTCTTT.

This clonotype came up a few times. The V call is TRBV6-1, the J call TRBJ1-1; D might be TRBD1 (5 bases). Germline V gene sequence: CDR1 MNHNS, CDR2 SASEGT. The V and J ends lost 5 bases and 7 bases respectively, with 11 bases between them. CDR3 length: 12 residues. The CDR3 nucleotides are TGTGCCAGCAGTTTTCTTACAGGTGAAGCTTTCTTT. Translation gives CASSFLTGEAFF.

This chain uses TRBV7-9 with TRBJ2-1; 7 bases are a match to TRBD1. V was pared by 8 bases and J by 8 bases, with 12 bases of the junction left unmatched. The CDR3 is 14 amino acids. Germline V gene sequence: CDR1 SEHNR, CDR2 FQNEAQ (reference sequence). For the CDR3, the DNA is TGTGCCAGCCTCGGGCAGGGACAGATTCATGAGCAGTTCTTC. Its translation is CASLGQGQIHEQFF.

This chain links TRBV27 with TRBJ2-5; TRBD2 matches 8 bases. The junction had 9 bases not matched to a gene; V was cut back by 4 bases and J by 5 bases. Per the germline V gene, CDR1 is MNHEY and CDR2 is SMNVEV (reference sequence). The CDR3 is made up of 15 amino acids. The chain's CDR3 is CASSSSGLGLETQYF. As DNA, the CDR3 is TGTGCCAGCAGTTCTAGCGGGTTAGGGTTGGAGACCCAGTACTTC.

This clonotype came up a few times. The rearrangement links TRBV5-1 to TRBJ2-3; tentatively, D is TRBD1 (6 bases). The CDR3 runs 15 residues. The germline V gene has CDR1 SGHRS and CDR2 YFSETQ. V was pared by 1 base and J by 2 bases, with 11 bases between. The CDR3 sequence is CASSLSRGPTDTQYF. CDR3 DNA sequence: TGCGCCAGCAGCTTGAGCAGGGGTCCCACAGATACGCAGTATTTT. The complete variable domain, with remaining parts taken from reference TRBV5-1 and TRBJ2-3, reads KAGVTQTPRYLIKTRGQQVTLSCSPISGHRSVSWYQQTPGQGLQFLFEYFSETQRNKGNFPGRFSGRQFSNSRSEMNVSTLELGDSALYLCASSLSRGPTDTQYFGPGTRLTVL.

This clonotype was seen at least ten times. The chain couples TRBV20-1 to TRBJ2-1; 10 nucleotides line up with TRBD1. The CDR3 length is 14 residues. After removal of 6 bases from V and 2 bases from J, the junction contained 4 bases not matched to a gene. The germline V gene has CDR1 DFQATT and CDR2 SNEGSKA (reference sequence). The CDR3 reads CSARGQGTYNEQFF. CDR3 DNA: TGCAGTGCCCGGGGACAGGGGACCTACAATGAGCAGTTCTTC.

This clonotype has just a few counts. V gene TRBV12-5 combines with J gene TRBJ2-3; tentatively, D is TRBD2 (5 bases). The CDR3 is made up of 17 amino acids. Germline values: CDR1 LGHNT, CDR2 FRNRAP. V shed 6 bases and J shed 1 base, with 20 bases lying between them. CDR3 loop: CASGQPDWARGTDTQYF. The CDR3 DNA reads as TGTGCTAGTGGGCAACCCGACTGGGCGAGGGGCACAGATACGCAGTATTTT. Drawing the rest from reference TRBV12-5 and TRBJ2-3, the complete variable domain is DARVTQTPRHKVTEMGQEVTMRCQPILGHNTVFWYRQTMMQGLELLAYFRNRAPLDDSGMPKDRFSAEMPDATLATLKIQPSEPRDSAVYFCASGQPDWARGTDTQYFGPGTRLTVL.

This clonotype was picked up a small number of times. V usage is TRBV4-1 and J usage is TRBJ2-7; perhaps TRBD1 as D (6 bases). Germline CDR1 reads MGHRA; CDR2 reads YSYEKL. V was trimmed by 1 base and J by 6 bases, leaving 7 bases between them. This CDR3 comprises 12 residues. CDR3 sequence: CASSQGGLEQYF. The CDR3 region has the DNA TGCGCCAGCAGCCAAGGGGGGCTCGAGCAGTACTTC.

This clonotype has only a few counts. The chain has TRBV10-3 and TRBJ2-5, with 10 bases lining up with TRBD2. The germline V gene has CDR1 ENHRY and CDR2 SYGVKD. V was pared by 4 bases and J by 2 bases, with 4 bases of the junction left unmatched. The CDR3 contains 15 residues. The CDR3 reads CAISGTSGPQETQYF. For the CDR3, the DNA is TGTGCCATCAGTGGGACTAGCGGACCGCAAGAGACCCAGTACTTC.

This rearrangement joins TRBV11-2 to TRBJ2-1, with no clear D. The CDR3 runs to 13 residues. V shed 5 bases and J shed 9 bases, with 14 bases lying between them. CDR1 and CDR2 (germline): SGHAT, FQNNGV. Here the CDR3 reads CASSPRAGTEQFF. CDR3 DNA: TGTGCCAGCAGCCCTCGGGCCGGCACTGAGCAGTTCTTC. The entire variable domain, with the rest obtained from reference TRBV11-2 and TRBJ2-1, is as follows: EAGVAQSPRYKIIEKRQSVAFWCNPISGHATLYWYQQILGQGPKLLIQFQNNGVVDDSQLPKDRFSAERLKGVDSTLKIQPAKLEDSAVYLCASSPRAGTEQFFGPGTRLTVL.

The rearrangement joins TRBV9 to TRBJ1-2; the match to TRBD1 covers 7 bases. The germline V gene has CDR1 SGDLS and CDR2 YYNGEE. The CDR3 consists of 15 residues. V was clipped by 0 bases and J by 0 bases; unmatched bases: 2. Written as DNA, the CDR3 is TGTGCCAGCAGCGTAGGGGACAGCCCTAACTATGGCTACACCTTC. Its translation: CASSVGDSPNYGYTF.

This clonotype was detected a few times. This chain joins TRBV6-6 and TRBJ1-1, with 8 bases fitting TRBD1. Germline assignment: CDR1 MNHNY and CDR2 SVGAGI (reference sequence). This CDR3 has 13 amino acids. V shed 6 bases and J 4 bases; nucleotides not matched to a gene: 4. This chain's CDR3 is CASRDRDFTEAFF. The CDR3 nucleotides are TGTGCCAGCAGGGACAGGGATTTCACTGAAGCTTTCTTT.

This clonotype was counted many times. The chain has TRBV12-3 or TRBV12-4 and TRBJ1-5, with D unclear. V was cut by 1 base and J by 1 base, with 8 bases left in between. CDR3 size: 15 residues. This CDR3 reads CASSLGRRSNQPQHF. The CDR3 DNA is TGTGCCAGCAGTTTAGGACGACGAAGCAATCAGCCCCAGCATTTT.

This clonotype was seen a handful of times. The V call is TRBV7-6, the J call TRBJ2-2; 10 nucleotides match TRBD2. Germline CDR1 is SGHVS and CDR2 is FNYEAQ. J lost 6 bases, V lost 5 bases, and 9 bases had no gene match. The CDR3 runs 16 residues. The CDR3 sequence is CASSLPGLAISGELFF. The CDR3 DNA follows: TGTGCCAGCAGCCTCCCGGGACTAGCGATTTCCGGGGAGCTGTTTTTT.

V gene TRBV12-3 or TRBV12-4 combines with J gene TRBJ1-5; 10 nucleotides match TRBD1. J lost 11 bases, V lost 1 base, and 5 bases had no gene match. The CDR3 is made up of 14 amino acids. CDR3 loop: CASSLGQGAGTQHF. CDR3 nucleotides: TGTGCCAGCAGTTTAGGACAGGGGGCCGGGACCCAGCATTTT.

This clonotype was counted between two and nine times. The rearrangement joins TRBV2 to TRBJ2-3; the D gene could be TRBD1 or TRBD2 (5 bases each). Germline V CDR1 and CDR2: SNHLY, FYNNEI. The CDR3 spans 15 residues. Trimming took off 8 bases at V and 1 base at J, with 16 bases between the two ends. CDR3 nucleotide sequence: TGTGCCAGCCCAGAGGGGTTAATGGGCACAGATACGCAGTATTTT. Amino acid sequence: CASPEGLMGTDTQYF.

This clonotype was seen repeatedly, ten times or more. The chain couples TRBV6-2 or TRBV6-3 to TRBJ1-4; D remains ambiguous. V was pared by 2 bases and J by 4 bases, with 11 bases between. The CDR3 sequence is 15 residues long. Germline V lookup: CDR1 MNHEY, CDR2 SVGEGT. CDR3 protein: CASSYPRVGNEKLFF. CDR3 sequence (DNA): TGTGCCAGCAGTTACCCCCGGGTGGGTAATGAAAAACTGTTTTTT.

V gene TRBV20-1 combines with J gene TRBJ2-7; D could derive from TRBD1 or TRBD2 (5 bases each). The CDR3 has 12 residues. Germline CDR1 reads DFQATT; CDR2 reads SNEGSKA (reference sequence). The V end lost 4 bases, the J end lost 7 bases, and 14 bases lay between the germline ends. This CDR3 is CSATGLGLEQYV. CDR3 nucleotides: TGCAGTGCTACGGGGCTAGGCCTAGAGCAGTACGTC.

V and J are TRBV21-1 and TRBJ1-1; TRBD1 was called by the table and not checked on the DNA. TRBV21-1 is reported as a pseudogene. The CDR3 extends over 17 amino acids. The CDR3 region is CASSKVWDSDLNTEAFF. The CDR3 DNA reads TGTGCCAGCAGCAAAGTATGGGACAGCGATTTGAACACTGAAGCTTTCTTT.

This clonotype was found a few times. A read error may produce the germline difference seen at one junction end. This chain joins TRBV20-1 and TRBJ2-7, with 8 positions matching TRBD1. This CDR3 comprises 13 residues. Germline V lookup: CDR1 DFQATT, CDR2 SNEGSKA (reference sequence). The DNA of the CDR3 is TGCAGTGCTGGAGACAGGGGAACCGACGAGCAGTACTTC. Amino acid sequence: CSAGDRGTDEQYF.

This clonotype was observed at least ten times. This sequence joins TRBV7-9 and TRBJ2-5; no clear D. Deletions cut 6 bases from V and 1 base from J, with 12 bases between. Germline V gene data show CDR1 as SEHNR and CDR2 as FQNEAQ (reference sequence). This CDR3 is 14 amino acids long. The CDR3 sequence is CASSLSGAQETQYF. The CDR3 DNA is TGTGCCAGCAGTTTGAGTGGTGCCCAAGAGACCCAGTACTTC.

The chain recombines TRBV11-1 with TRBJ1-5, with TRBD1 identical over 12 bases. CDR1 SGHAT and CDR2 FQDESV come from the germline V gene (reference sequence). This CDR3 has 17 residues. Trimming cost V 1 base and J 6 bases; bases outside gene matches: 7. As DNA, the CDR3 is TGTGCCAGCAGCTTAGTTCGGGACAGGGGGCTTGGTCAGCCCCAGCATTTT. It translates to CASSLVRDRGLGQPQHF.

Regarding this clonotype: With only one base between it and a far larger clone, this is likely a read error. CDR3 sequence reads: CARSPQGNYGYTF. CDR3 nucleotide sequence: TGTGCCAGGAGTCCACAGGGGAACTATGGCTACACCTTC. V usage is TRBV2 and J usage is TRBJ1-2; 7 bases line up with TRBD1. This CDR3 region has 13 residues. Unmatched junction bases numbered 6, after V lost 9 bases and J lost 2 bases. The germline V gene has CDR1 SNHLY and CDR2 FYNNEI.

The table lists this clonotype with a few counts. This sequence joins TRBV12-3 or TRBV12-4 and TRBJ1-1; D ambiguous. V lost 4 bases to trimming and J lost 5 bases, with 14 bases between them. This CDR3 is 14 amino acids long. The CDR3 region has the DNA TGTGCCAGCAGTTCGGACCCACCGGGGACTGAAGCTTTCTTT. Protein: CASSSDPPGTEAFF.

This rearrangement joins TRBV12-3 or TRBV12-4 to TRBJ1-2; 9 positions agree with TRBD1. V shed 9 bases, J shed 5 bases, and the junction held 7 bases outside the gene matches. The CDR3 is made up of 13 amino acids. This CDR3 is CASHPGTGYGYTF. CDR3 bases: TGTGCCAGTCACCCCGGGACAGGGTATGGCTACACCTTC.

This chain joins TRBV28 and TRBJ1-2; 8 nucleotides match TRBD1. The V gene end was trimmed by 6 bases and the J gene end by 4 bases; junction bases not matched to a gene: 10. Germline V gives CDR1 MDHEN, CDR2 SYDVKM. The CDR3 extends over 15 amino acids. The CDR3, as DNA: TGTGCCAGCAGCCACGCGACAGGGGCTCTCTATGGCTACACCTTC. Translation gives CASSHATGALYGYTF.

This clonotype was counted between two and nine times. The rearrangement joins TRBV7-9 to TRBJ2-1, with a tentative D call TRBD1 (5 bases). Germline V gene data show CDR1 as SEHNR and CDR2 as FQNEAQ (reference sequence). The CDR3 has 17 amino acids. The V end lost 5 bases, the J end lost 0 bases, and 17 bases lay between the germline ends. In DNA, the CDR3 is TGTGCCAGCAGCAGGGGCCATTTTCCAAGCTCCTACAATGAGCAGTTCTTC. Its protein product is CASSRGHFPSSYNEQFF.

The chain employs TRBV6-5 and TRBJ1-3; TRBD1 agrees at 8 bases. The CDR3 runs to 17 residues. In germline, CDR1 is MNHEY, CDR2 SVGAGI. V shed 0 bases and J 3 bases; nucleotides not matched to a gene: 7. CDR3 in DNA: TGTGCCAGCAGTTACTCGACCGGGACAGGAGTTGGAAACACCATATATTTT. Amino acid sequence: CASSYSTGTGVGNTIYF.